These 18 T cell receptor beta chains came from one sample sequenced in a study of blood T cell repertoires in COVID-19. Sequencing used immunoSEQ multiplex PCR; TCRdb keeps in-frame clones, though not all of them. The sample contains some 200,000 clones, around 82% of which appear only once. Sequencing input: PBMCs or T cells enriched from blood (not recorded which). The receptors were sampled from a woman aged 60-70 years with acute COVID-19.

This clone came up a few times. The gene calls are TRBV6-2 or TRBV6-3 and TRBJ2-4; 8 positions agree with TRBD1. Germline V gene data show CDR1 as MNHEY and CDR2 as SVGEGT. With V trimmed by 5 bases and J by 8 bases, 8 bases remained unmatched. The CDR3 consists of 14 residues. The CDR3 DNA reads TGTGCCAGCAGTCCCGGACAGGGAAATGACATTCAGTACTTC. Amino acids: CASSPGQGNDIQYF.

This chain connects TRBV19 to TRBJ1-1; a possible D gene is TRBD1 (6 bases). The CDR3 has 10 residues. The V end was cut by 5 bases, the J end by 10 bases, with 8 bases between. The V gene's germline CDR1 is LNHDA and CDR2 SQIVND (reference sequence). For the CDR3, the DNA is TGTGCCAGTAGTCAGGGGAGAGCTTTCTTT. Its protein is CASSQGRAFF.

CDR3 sequence (DNA): TGTGCCAGCAGTCCTAGAAGCTCTGGAAACACCATATATTTT. As protein: CASSPRSSGNTIYF. The chain is built from TRBV7-8 and TRBJ1-3; D remains ambiguous. This CDR3 has 14 amino acids. V was trimmed by 6 bases and J by 0 bases, leaving 9 bases between them. CDR1 is SGHVS, CDR2 FQNEAQ, per germline.

In regard to this clone: Other nucleotide sequences from this sample produce the same CDR3. V and J are TRBV6-1 and TRBJ2-5, with 12 nucleotides matching TRBD2. The CDR3 sequence is 15 residues long. Germline assignment: CDR1 MNHNS and CDR2 SASEGT. The ends lost 2 bases at V and 2 bases at J; junction bases unmatched: 0. The CDR3 here is CASSELAGGQETQYF. CDR3 nucleotides: TGTGCCAGCAGTGAACTAGCGGGGGGGCAAGAGACCCAGTACTTC.

V gene TRBV6-2 or TRBV6-3 combines with J gene TRBJ2-2; a possible D gene is TRBD2 (5 bases). V was shortened by 5 bases and J by 6 bases, with 10 bases between the two germline ends. Germline CDR1 and CDR2: MNHEY and SVGEGT. This CDR3 has 13 amino acids. CDR3 amino acids: CASSPEGPGELFF. The CDR3 DNA reads TGTGCCAGCAGTCCCGAGGGCCCCGGGGAGCTGTTTTTT.

This clone has a handful of counts. The rearrangement joins TRBV12-3 or TRBV12-4 to TRBJ2-7, with TRBD2 matching over 11 bases. With V trimmed by 9 bases and J by 3 bases, 4 bases remained unmatched. The CDR3 totals 13 residues. The CDR3 DNA follows: TGTGCCAGTTCTAGCGGGAGGAACTACGAGCAGTACTTC. Translated, it gives CASSSGRNYEQYF.

This rearrangement joins TRBV4-3 to TRBJ1-2; possibly TRBD1 for D (6 bases). Deletions cut 3 bases from V and 8 bases from J, with 19 bases between. Germline V gene data show CDR1 as LGHNA and CDR2 as YSLEER. This CDR3 has 15 residues. In nucleotides, the CDR3 is TGCGCCAGCAGCCATGCCACGGGACACCGAGAGGGCTACACCTTC. Protein sequence: CASSHATGHREGYTF.

This clone turned up a few times. Here the CDR3 DNA reads TGTGCCAGCAGCTTTAACAGGAATGGCTACACCTTC. It yields the protein CASSFNRNGYTF. The rearrangement joins TRBV11-2 to TRBJ1-2; D is perhaps TRBD1 (5 bases). V gave up 3 bases and J gave up 6 bases, with 8 bases separating them. The CDR3 is made up of 12 amino acids. Looked up from germline, CDR1 is SGHAT and CDR2 is FQNNGV.

V usage is TRBV7-8 and J usage is TRBJ1-2, with D perhaps matching TRBD1 (5 bases). V was shortened by 4 bases and J by 5 bases, with 8 bases between the two germline ends. Germline V gene sequence: CDR1 SGHVS, CDR2 FQNEAQ. The CDR3 extends over 12 amino acids. The CDR3 DNA sequence: TGTGCCAGCAGCTCCGGGGGGTATGGCTACACCTTC. Translated: CASSSGGYGYTF.

V is TRBV28 and J is TRBJ2-4; 7 bases align to TRBD2. The CDR3 totals 16 residues. Per germline, CDR1 MDHEN and CDR2 SYDVKM. With V trimmed by 6 bases and J by 0 bases, 8 bases remained unmatched. The CDR3 DNA is TGTGCCAGCAGACCTCGGGACTATCTAGCCAAAAACATTCAGTACTTC. Its translation is CASRPRDYLAKNIQYF. The full variable domain, with the rest looked up from reference TRBV28 and TRBJ2-4, is DVKVTQSSRYLVKRTGEKVFLECVQDMDHENMFWYRQDPGLGLRLIYFSYDVKMKEKGDIPEGYSVSREKKERFSLILESASTNQTSMYLCASRPRDYLAKNIQYFGAGTRLSVL.

This clone was detected only a few times. This rearrangement joins TRBV2 to TRBJ1-1; D is uncertain. Germline CDR1 reads SNHLY; CDR2 reads FYNNEI. V was trimmed by 7 bases and J by 5 bases, leaving 11 bases between them. This CDR3 has 12 amino acids. CDR3 coding DNA: TGTGCCAGCAATGAGGGAGGGACTGAAGCTTTCTTT. This translates into CASNEGGTEAFF.

The J gene is TRBJ2-3, the V gene TRBV6-5; D call uncertain. With 5 bases removed from V and 10 bases from J, the gap between germline ends came to 16 bases. The germline V gene has CDR1 MNHEY and CDR2 SVGAGI. The CDR3 spans 13 residues. CDR3 coding DNA: TGTGCCAGCAGTACTTCCCGGTCGTTCGCGCAGTATTTT. This gives the protein CASSTSRSFAQYF.

This clone showed up just a few times. The V gene is TRBV11-3, the J gene TRBJ2-1; 10 bases agree with TRBD2. This CDR3 spans 16 amino acids. After removal of 1 base from V and 4 bases from J, the junction contained 4 bases not matched to a gene. CDR1 SGHNT and CDR2 YENEEA come from the germline V gene. The CDR3 sequence is CASSLAGTSAYNEQFF. The CDR3 DNA sequence: TGTGCCAGCAGCTTAGCTGGGACTAGCGCATACAATGAGCAGTTCTTC.

The rearrangement joins TRBV7-6 to TRBJ2-7; 11 bases line up with TRBD2. Germline V gene data show CDR1 as SGHVS and CDR2 as FNYEAQ. J was trimmed by 3 bases and V by 5 bases; bases with no gene match: 6. The length of the CDR3 is 15 residues. The CDR3 here is CASSITGLADYEQYF. For the CDR3, the DNA is TGTGCCAGCAGCATAACGGGACTAGCGGACTACGAGCAGTACTTC.

V and J are TRBV10-3 and TRBJ2-5; D perhaps matches TRBD1 (5 bases). The CDR3 consists of 15 residues. V lost 0 bases, J lost 2 bases, and 10 bases lay in between. Germline V gene sequence: CDR1 ENHRY, CDR2 SYGVKD. The CDR3, as DNA: TGTGCCATCAGTGAGTCCCCGACAGTTCAAGAGACCCAGTACTTC. Its translation: CAISESPTVQETQYF.

This chain links TRBV7-2 with TRBJ2-3, with 11 bases that match TRBD2. In germline, CDR1 is SGHTA, CDR2 FQGNSA. Trimming removed 3 bases from V and 6 bases from J; junction bases left unmatched: 2. The CDR3 totals 14 residues. Here the CDR3 DNA reads TGTGCCAGCAGCTTTGGGACTAGCGGCGATACGCAGTATTTT. The encoded protein is CASSFGTSGDTQYF.

The CDR3 sequence: CSVGDRNDQPQHF. Written as DNA, the CDR3 is TGCAGCGTAGGGGACAGGAATGATCAGCCCCAGCATTTT. The rearrangement uses TRBV29-1 and TRBJ1-5; 8 bases match TRBD1. Trimming removed 6 bases from V and 5 bases from J; junction bases left unmatched: 6. There are 13 residues in the CDR3. The germline V gene has CDR1 SQVTM and CDR2 ANQGSEA. The variable domain in full, completed from reference TRBV29-1 and TRBJ1-5, reads SAVISQKPSRDICQRGTSLTIQCQVDSQVTMMFWYRQQPGQSLTLIATANQGSEATYESGFVIDKFPISRPNLTFSTLTVSNMSPEDSSIYLCSVGDRNDQPQHFGDGTRLSIL.

The chain combines TRBV18 with TRBJ1-5, with D possibly matching TRBD1 (5 bases). The germline gives CDR1 KGHSH, CDR2 LQKENI. The CDR3 loop spans 16 amino acids. Between the trimmed V and J ends, which lost 4 bases and 5 bases, there was a span of 18 bases. The CDR3 coding sequence is TGTGCCAGCTCACGGGGGAGGGACCGAGGGGATCAGCCCCAGCATTTT. Translating it yields CASSRGRDRGDQPQHF. Complete variable domain (other parts from reference TRBV18 and TRBJ1-5): NAGVMQNPRHLVRRRGQEARLRCSPMKGHSHVYWYRQLPEEGLKFMVYLQKENIIDESGMPKERFSAEFPKEGPSILRIQQVVRGDSAAYFCASSRGRDRGDQPQHFGDGTRLSIL.